This T cell receptor (beta chain) was retrieved from a study of metastatic and nonmetastatic thyroid tumors. As for the study in general: Malignant and benign thyroid patients had repertoires compared in peripheral blood and tumor or nodule tissue.

Concerning this clone: Its antigen is not known.

In the source study's methods: The study built a papillary thyroid cancer distant-metastasis classifier from CDR3 differences across clinicopathological groups. With MiXCR, TCRdb reprocessed the PCR reads. The V and J calls shown here were made by TCRdb, not taken from the authors' results. Of more than 13,000 clones listed, more than 20% are singletons. The ends were cut back, 0 bases at V and 4 bases at J, with 12 bases in the middle. In germline, CDR1 is DFQATT, CDR2 SNEGSKA (reference sequence). CDR3 length: 15 amino acids. General study findings and limits: When malignant thyroid tumors were compared with benign nodules, TCR beta diversity was reportedly significantly higher in the malignant tumors. This held in both blood and tumor samples.

The entire patient cohort was treatment-naive prior to thyroid surgery. The TCR was taken from a female donor with papillary thyroid cancer or a benign thyroid nodule (not recorded which). Some clones in this sample may be carry-over from other donors' samples. The sequenced sample was blood. The chain links TRBV20-1 to TRBJ2-2, with a weak D call TRBD1 (6 bases). The CDR3: CSARDCGQRTGELFF. In DNA form, the CDR3 reads TGCAGTGCTAGAGATTGTGGACAGCGCACCGGGGAGCTGTTTTTT.